Each of the 27 T cell receptor beta chains below was sequenced from the same sample in a study of tumor-infiltrating lymphocytes in localized non-small cell lung cancer. Some clones are missing from TCRdb's copy, which holds only in-frame ones; the method was immunoSEQ multiplex PCR. The table lists about 15,000 clones, around two thirds of them singletons. Sequencing was done on a sample of uninvolved lung tissue not adjacent to the tumor. These receptors were taken from a human donor with non-small cell lung cancer.

The chain links TRBV7-9 to TRBJ2-3, with 8 positions matching TRBD2. The ends lost 3 bases at V and 5 bases at J; junction bases unmatched: 4. Germline assignment: CDR1 SEHNR and CDR2 FQNEAQ (reference sequence). This CDR3 is 14 amino acids long. CDR3 in DNA: TGTGCCAGCAGCTTCGGGACTAGGGGAGATACGCAGTATTTT. Protein: CASSFGTRGDTQYF.

The chain links TRBV6-5 to TRBJ1-1; tentative D call: TRBD1 (6 bases). V lost 4 bases and J 0 bases, leaving 15 bases between the germline ends. Germline CDR1 is MNHEY and CDR2 is SVGAGI. The CDR3 length is 16 residues. The DNA for the CDR3 is TGTGCCAGCAGTTCCCGGGACAAGGGGATGAACACTGAAGCTTTCTTT. Protein: CASSSRDKGMNTEAFF.

This sequence joins TRBV4-3 and TRBJ2-1, with TRBD2 matching over 8 bases. Losses at the gene ends were 2 bases for V and 8 bases for J; bases not matched to a gene: 5. CDR3 length equals 14 residues. From germline, CDR1 is LGHNA and CDR2 YSLEER. CDR3 amino acids: CASSQRGGAHEQFF. The CDR3 bases are TGCGCCAGCAGCCAACGGGGGGGGGCACATGAGCAGTTCTTC.

The rearrangement joins TRBV30 to TRBJ2-2; D is unresolved. The CDR3 has 11 residues. Germline assignment: CDR1 GTSNPN and CDR2 SVGIG (reference sequence). Trimming pared 4 bases from V and 5 bases from J, leaving 5 bases between. Here the CDR3 DNA reads TGTGCCTGGACGCAGACCGGGGAGCTGTTTTTT. Amino acids: CAWTQTGELFF.

The rearrangement joins TRBV12-5 to TRBJ1-1; possible D gene TRBD1, 5 bases. Trimming left V 5 bases short and J 1 base short, with 11 bases between. CDR1 is LGHNT and CDR2 is FRNRAP in the germline V gene. The CDR3 has 14 amino acids. CDR3 residues: CASGPGDPNTEAFF. The DNA of the CDR3 is TGTGCTAGTGGTCCCGGGGACCCGAACACTGAAGCTTTCTTT.

V and J are TRBV14 and TRBJ1-3; D call uncertain. Germline loops: CDR1 SGHDN, CDR2 FVKESK. V was shortened by 1 base and J by 4 bases, with 2 bases between the two germline ends. The CDR3 runs to 12 residues. DNA of the CDR3: TGTGCCAGCAGCCAAGTAGGAAACACCATATATTTT. Translating gives CASSQVGNTIYF.

This clone was seen a few times. The chain is built from TRBV2 and TRBJ2-3; unclear D gene. The CDR3 contains 13 residues. Germline CDR1 SNHLY, CDR2 FYNNEI. V gave up 7 bases and J gave up 2 bases, with 10 bases separating them. CDR3 protein: CASMPPFTDTQYF. Here the CDR3 DNA reads TGTGCCAGCATGCCCCCATTCACAGATACGCAGTATTTT.

Only one count was recorded for this clone. The chain is built from TRBV5-4 and TRBJ2-5; tentatively, D is TRBD1 (6 bases). This CDR3 spans 14 amino acids. Trimming took 2 bases from V and 1 from J, leaving 9 bases between them. Germline values: CDR1 SGHNT, CDR2 YYREEE (reference sequence). Here the CDR3 reads CASSFGQFQETQYF. For the CDR3, the DNA is TGTGCCAGCAGCTTTGGACAGTTCCAAGAGACCCAGTACTTC.

V gene TRBV5-1 combines with J gene TRBJ2-3; 11 positions match TRBD1. Germline CDR1 is SGHRS and CDR2 is YFSETQ. V lost 3 bases to trimming and J lost 2 bases; unmatched junction nucleotides: 5. This CDR3 is built from 16 residues. The CDR3 is CASSSRDRGVTDTQYF. DNA for the CDR3: TGCGCCAGCAGCTCCCGGGACAGGGGGGTCACAGATACGCAGTATTTT.

V gene TRBV5-6 combines with J gene TRBJ2-5; the D is unclear. Trimming stripped 2 bases from V and 0 bases from J, with 5 bases between. The germline gives CDR1 SGHDT, CDR2 YYEEEE. This CDR3 region has 13 residues. The CDR3 DNA sequence: TGTGCCAGCAGCTTTAACCACCAAGAGACCCAGTACTTC. Amino acids: CASSFNHQETQYF.

The J gene is TRBJ2-1, the V gene TRBV11-2; 7 bases line up with TRBD2. CDR1 is SGHAT and CDR2 is FQNNGV in the germline V gene. This CDR3 comprises 16 residues. V lost 5 bases, J lost 3 bases, and 10 bases stayed unmatched. The CDR3 DNA reads as TGTGCCAGCAGCCCCAGGCCAGCGGGGAGCTACAATGAGCAGTTCTTC. Protein: CASSPRPAGSYNEQFF.

This clone was seen a single time. The chain couples TRBV19 to TRBJ1-1; 7 nucleotides line up with TRBD1. This CDR3 has 15 residues. Trimming at V came to 4 bases and at J to 3 bases, leaving 8 bases not matched to a gene. Germline CDR1 reads LNHDA; CDR2 reads SQIVND (reference sequence). As DNA, the CDR3 is TGTGCCAGTAGTAATAACTGGGGACAGCACACTGAAGCTTTCTTT. As protein: CASSNNWGQHTEAFF.

CDR3 DNA sequence: TGTGCCTGGAGTCCGGAGGGGATCTATGGCTACACCTTC. This sequence encodes CAWSPEGIYGYTF. The chain links TRBV30 to TRBJ1-2; D perhaps matches TRBD1 (5 bases). V was trimmed by 2 bases and J by 4 bases, leaving 11 bases between them. CDR1 and CDR2 (germline): GTSNPN, SVGIG (reference sequence). This CDR3 is built from 13 residues.

This clone was seen just once. The chain has TRBV6-5 and TRBJ1-6, with D possibly matching TRBD1 (5 bases). Trimming took 6 bases from V and 7 from J, leaving 16 bases between them. CDR1 MNHEY and CDR2 SVGAGI come from the germline V gene. This CDR3 spans 15 amino acids. CDR3 protein: CASSRGTGTNSPLHF. For the CDR3, the DNA is TGTGCCAGCAGCCGCGGGACCGGTACGAATTCACCCCTCCACTTT.

This clone was counted a single time. This chain connects TRBV30 to TRBJ1-2; D perhaps matches TRBD1 (6 bases). Looked up from germline, CDR1 is GTSNPN and CDR2 is SVGIG (reference sequence). Trimming took off 1 base at V and 1 base at J, with 16 bases between the two ends. This CDR3 region has 16 residues. The CDR3 nucleotides are TGTGCCTGGAGTGCCCAATACAGGGAGGATAACTATGGCTACACCTTC. It codes for CAWSAQYREDNYGYTF.

The chain carries TRBV28 and TRBJ2-7; TRBD1 agrees at 8 bases. CDR3 length equals 14 residues. Losses at the gene ends were 3 bases for V and 2 bases for J; bases not matched to a gene: 3. CDR1 and CDR2 from the germline V gene are MDHEN and SYDVKM. CDR3 in DNA: TGTGCCAGCAGTTTGTACAGGGGGACCTACGAGCAGTACTTC. Its translation: CASSLYRGTYEQYF.

The genes are TRBV5-1 and TRBJ2-2; D is unresolved. Trimming removed 2 bases from V and 7 bases from J, with 9 bases in between. CDR1 and CDR2 from the germline V gene are SGHRS and YFSETQ. The CDR3 runs 13 residues. The CDR3 region has the DNA TGCGCCAGCAGCTTAGGGCGTAGCGGGGAGCTGTTTTTT. Encoded protein: CASSLGRSGELFF.

The rearrangement uses TRBV7-9 and TRBJ1-4; TRBD1 aligns across 7 bases. V shed 5 bases and J 8 bases; nucleotides not matched to a gene: 11. This CDR3 has 15 residues. Germline V gene lookup returns CDR1 SEHNR and CDR2 FQNEAQ (reference sequence). CDR3: CASSPRQGLEEKLFF. The CDR3 region has the DNA TGTGCCAGCAGCCCAAGACAGGGTTTGGAGGAAAAACTGTTTTTT.

This clone was seen just once. CDR3 sequence: CASSRNPDRSTPLLFF. DNA of the CDR3: TGCGCCAGCAGCCGCAACCCTGACAGGTCTACCCCGCTGCTGTTTTTT. The chain is built from TRBV5-1 and TRBJ1-4; maybe TRBD1 (6 bases). The CDR3 length is 16 residues. Per the germline V gene, CDR1 is SGHRS and CDR2 is YFSETQ. V lost 4 bases and J 14 bases, leaving 27 bases between the germline ends.

The chain uses TRBV5-1 and TRBJ2-3; D unclear. The V gene lost 4 bases and the J gene lost 1 base, with 10 bases spanning the gap. The CDR3 consists of 14 residues. Looked up from germline, CDR1 is SGHRS and CDR2 is YFSETQ. For the CDR3, the DNA is TGCGCCAGCAGCGCGGCCAGTCGCACAGATACGCAGTATTTT. Translating gives CASSAASRTDTQYF.

The V and J genes are TRBV9 and TRBJ2-2; unclear D gene. The CDR3 is 13 residues long. V was cut by 0 bases and J by 8 bases, with 8 bases left in between. The germline CDR1 and CDR2 sequences are SGDLS and YYNGEE. In DNA form, the CDR3 reads TGTGCCAGCAGCGTAGCTCCCCCGGGGGAGCTGTTTTTT. It translates to CASSVAPPGELFF.

The chain joins TRBV28 to TRBJ1-1; the match to TRBD1 covers 8 bases. Germline V CDR1 and CDR2: MDHEN, SYDVKM. CDR3 length equals 16 residues. V lost 4 bases to trimming and J lost 2 bases; unmatched junction nucleotides: 9. CDR3 bases: TGTGCCAGCAGTTCCCCAGGGGGCCCTACCAACACTGAAGCTTTCTTT. Translated, it gives CASSSPGGPTNTEAFF. Combining the CDR3 with reference TRBV28 and TRBJ1-1 gives the whole variable domain DVKVTQSSRYLVKRTGEKVFLECVQDMDHENMFWYRQDPGLGLRLIYFSYDVKMKEKGDIPEGYSVSREKKERFSLILESASTNQTSMYLCASSSPGGPTNTEAFFGQGTRLTVV.

The gene calls are TRBV19 and TRBJ2-2; D not resolved. V lost 7 bases and J 6 bases, leaving 21 bases between the germline ends. CDR3 length: 16 amino acids. CDR1 and CDR2 (germline): LNHDA, SQIVND (reference sequence). Here the CDR3 reads CASTPGGLLKAGELFF. Here the CDR3 DNA reads TGTGCCAGTACCCCGGGTGGGTTGTTAAAGGCCGGGGAGCTGTTTTTT.

The chain links TRBV5-4 to TRBJ1-1; 8 bases map to TRBD1. Trimming at V came to 1 base and at J to 6 bases, leaving 8 bases not matched to a gene. From germline, CDR1 is SGHNT and CDR2 YYREEE (reference sequence). CDR3 length: 15 amino acids. CDR3 DNA: TGTGCCAGCAGCTTGAGGTTAACAGGGGGAGCTGAAGCTTTCTTT. Translation: CASSLRLTGGAEAFF.

This clone was picked up a small number of times. The chain employs TRBV6-6 and TRBJ2-7; D remains unclear. The germline V and J ends were trimmed by 5 bases and 0 bases, with 8 bases remaining between them. The CDR3 is 13 amino acids. Germline CDR1 reads MNHNY; CDR2 reads SVGAGI (reference sequence). The chain's CDR3 is CASSRGYSYEQYF. Written as DNA, the CDR3 is TGTGCCAGCAGTAGAGGATACTCCTACGAGCAGTACTTC.

The V gene is TRBV28, the J gene TRBJ2-7, with unresolved D. Trimming pared 5 bases from V and 6 bases from J, leaving 14 bases between. Germline CDR1 is MDHEN and CDR2 is SYDVKM. CDR3 size: 13 residues. This CDR3 reads CASSLRHSREQYF. The CDR3 nucleotides read TGTGCCAGCAGTCTCAGACACTCCCGCGAGCAGTACTTC.

The chain combines TRBV18 with TRBJ1-5, with a weak D call TRBD1 (5 bases). Trimming left V 2 bases short and J 9 bases short, with 14 bases between. Germline assignment: CDR1 KGHSH and CDR2 LQKENI. The length of the CDR3 is 14 residues. The CDR3 region has the DNA TGTGCCAGCTCACCAGGCGGGGGTGGTTGGCCCCAGCATTTT. Protein sequence: CASSPGGGGWPQHF.